Listed here are 27 T cell receptor beta chains from one sample, sequenced in a study of T cell responses to AZD1222 COVID-19 vaccine. Using immunoSEQ multiplex PCR, the repertoire was profiled, and TCRdb retains in-frame clones only, with some absent. Among more than 85,000 clones listed, roughly 89% were seen once. Sequencing used peripheral blood, obtained 28 days after the second AZD1222 dose. These receptors came from an adult who received the AZD1222 COVID-19 vaccine.

V usage is TRBV10-1 and J usage is TRBJ1-2; D ambiguous. The CDR3 contains 13 residues. The germline V gene encodes CDR1 WNHNN and CDR2 SYGVQD (reference sequence). V dropped 3 bases and J dropped 7 bases, with 12 bases sitting between them. The CDR3 here is CASSDPRRGGYTF. The CDR3 DNA sequence: TGCGCCAGCAGTGACCCCCGGCGGGGTGGCTACACCTTC.

The gene calls are TRBV7-9 and TRBJ2-5, with D perhaps given as TRBD1 or TRBD2 (6 bases each). CDR3 length equals 17 residues. Germline V gene sequence: CDR1 SEHNR, CDR2 FQNEAQ (reference sequence). V dropped 3 bases and J dropped 7 bases, with 24 bases sitting between them. In nucleotides, the CDR3 is TGTGCCAGCAGCTTCTTACTAGGGGGGTCCTGGCCAGGGACCCAGTACTTC. Residues: CASSFLLGGSWPGTQYF.

The rearrangement links TRBV4-2 to TRBJ2-3; TRBD2 aligns across 9 bases. V was clipped by 4 bases and J by 4 bases; unmatched bases: 12. This CDR3 region has 17 residues. Germline values: CDR1 LGHNA, CDR2 YNFKEQ. The CDR3 protein is CASSPQVSGSNADTQYF. The CDR3 region has the DNA TGTGCCAGCAGCCCCCAGGTTAGCGGGAGTAACGCAGATACGCAGTATTTT.

The CDR3 coding sequence is TGTGCCAGCAACTTGAGGACAGCGGGCACTGAAGCTTTCTTT. Its protein product is CASNLRTAGTEAFF. The V and J genes are TRBV6-5 and TRBJ1-1; D is possibly TRBD1 (6 bases). The V and J ends lost 7 bases and 4 bases respectively, with 16 bases between them. Germline V lookup: CDR1 MNHEY, CDR2 SVGAGI. This CDR3 is built from 14 residues.

The CDR3 loop reads CASRAGTGSYEQYF. Here the CDR3 DNA reads TGTGCCAGCCGAGCCGGGACAGGATCCTACGAGCAGTACTTC. The genes are TRBV5-4 and TRBJ2-7; 8 bases fit TRBD1. J gave up 1 base and V 7 bases, and 7 bases lay outside the gene matches. The germline V gene has CDR1 SGHNT and CDR2 YYREEE (reference sequence). The CDR3 spans 14 residues.

This chain connects TRBV10-1 to TRBJ2-7; 8 bases are a match to TRBD1. Germline values: CDR1 WNHNN, CDR2 SYGVQD (reference sequence). The CDR3 is 11 amino acids. V lost 4 bases and J lost 9; bases outside the gene matches: 2. This CDR3 reads CASSGGQGQYF. The CDR3 DNA is TGCGCCAGCAGTGGCGGACAGGGGCAGTACTTC.

J is TRBJ2-7 and V is TRBV18; D assignment may be TRBD1 or TRBD2 (5 bases each). This CDR3 spans 15 amino acids. Germline-derived CDR1 and CDR2 are KGHSH and LQKENI. The germline V and J ends were trimmed by 1 base and 6 bases, with 16 bases remaining between them. CDR3 coding DNA: TGTGCCAGCTCACCACAGGGGCGCGAGGGGCCCGAGCAGTACTTC. Its protein is CASSPQGREGPEQYF.

For the CDR3, the DNA is TGTGCCAGCAGCGTACTAGCGGCGAACACCGGGGAGCTGTTTTTT. Translating gives CASSVLAANTGELFF. The V call is TRBV9, the J call TRBJ2-2; TRBD2 agrees at 7 bases. V lost 1 base, J lost 0 bases, and 0 bases stayed unmatched. Germline CDR1 is SGDLS and CDR2 is YYNGEE. The CDR3 sequence is 15 residues long.

This chain uses TRBV6-5 with TRBJ1-2, with D perhaps TRBD1 (6 bases). Trimming pared 0 bases from V and 5 bases from J, leaving 10 bases between. Germline V gene sequence: CDR1 MNHEY, CDR2 SVGAGI. The CDR3 is 14 residues long. The CDR3 DNA follows: TGTGCCAGCAGTTACTCGACAGGAATTTATGGCTACACCTTC. Translated: CASSYSTGIYGYTF.

The chain links TRBV11-2 to TRBJ2-7, with 7 nucleotides matching TRBD2. Trimming took 3 bases from V and 4 from J; bases not matched to a gene: 6. The CDR3 sequence is 14 residues long. Germline CDR1 SGHAT, CDR2 FQNNGV. Here the CDR3 reads CASSFEAGAYEQYF. In DNA form, the CDR3 reads TGTGCCAGCAGCTTTGAGGCGGGAGCGTACGAGCAGTACTTC. The variable domain in full, completed from reference TRBV11-2 and TRBJ2-7, reads EAGVAQSPRYKIIEKRQSVAFWCNPISGHATLYWYQQILGQGPKLLIQFQNNGVVDDSQLPKDRFSAERLKGVDSTLKIQPAKLEDSAVYLCASSFEAGAYEQYFGPGTRLTVT.

This clone was seen a single time. The CDR3 nucleotides read TGTGCCAGTGGTGCCTACGAGCAGTACTTC. It codes for CASGAYEQYF. The chain combines TRBV19 with TRBJ2-7, with no clear D. Germline V lookup: CDR1 LNHDA, CDR2 SQIVND (reference sequence). The V and J ends lost 8 bases and 2 bases respectively, with 4 bases between them. The CDR3 runs 10 residues.

The chain is built from TRBV19 and TRBJ1-4, with no clear D. CDR3 length: 13 amino acids. Germline CDR1 LNHDA, CDR2 SQIVND (reference sequence). V lost 1 base and J 7 bases, leaving 7 bases between the germline ends. The CDR3 DNA reads as TGTGCCAGTAGTATAGGATTAAGTGAAAAACTGTTTTTT. Protein product: CASSIGLSEKLFF.

This clone was detected once. The chain joins TRBV7-2 to TRBJ1-3, with D maybe TRBD1 (5 bases). The V end was cut by 5 bases, the J end by 4 bases, with 9 bases between. The germline V gene encodes CDR1 SGHTA and CDR2 FQGNSA. The CDR3 spans 13 residues. CDR3 amino acids: CASSGQGGNTIYF. CDR3 in DNA: TGTGCCAGCAGCGGGCAGGGAGGAAACACCATATATTTT.

The rearrangement joins TRBV6-5 to TRBJ1-5, with D tentatively TRBD1 (6 bases). The ends were cut back, 2 bases at V and 3 bases at J, with 8 bases in the middle. The CDR3 has 14 residues. The germline gives CDR1 MNHEY, CDR2 SVGAGI. CDR3 protein: CASSYGQYNQPQHF. CDR3 nucleotides: TGTGCCAGCAGTTACGGACAGTACAATCAGCCCCAGCATTTT.

In this sample, this clone turned up a few times. J is TRBJ1-5 and V is TRBV7-2, with TRBD1 matching 7 bases. This CDR3 contains 18 residues. The V segment lost 4 bases and the J segment 0 bases; nucleotides outside the gene matches: 12. The germline V gene encodes CDR1 SGHTA and CDR2 FQGNSA. CDR3 residues: CASSSPGQRTNSNQPQHF. In DNA form, the CDR3 reads TGTGCCAGCAGCTCCCCGGGACAGCGAACCAATAGCAATCAGCCCCAGCATTTT.

This rearrangement joins TRBV7-2 to TRBJ2-1; D uncertain. From germline, CDR1 is SGHTA and CDR2 FQGNSA. Trimming shortened V by 5 bases and J by 12 bases, and 17 bases separated the two germline ends. The CDR3 sequence is 13 residues long. The chain's CDR3 is CASSPIRAKAQFF. The CDR3 DNA reads as TGTGCCAGCAGCCCAATAAGGGCTAAGGCGCAGTTCTTC. Full variable domain (missing parts from reference TRBV7-2 and TRBJ2-1): GAGVSQSPSNKVTEKGKDVELRCDPISGHTALYWYRQSLGQGLEFLIYFQGNSAPDKSGLPSDRFSAERTGGSVSTLTIQRTQQEDSAVYLCASSPIRAKAQFFGPGTRLTVL.

The gene calls are TRBV5-1 and TRBJ2-2; 7 bases line up with TRBD1. The length of the CDR3 is 15 residues. Germline CDR1 reads SGHRS; CDR2 reads YFSETQ. After removal of 2 bases from V and 0 bases from J, the junction contained 1 base not matched to a gene. The CDR3 DNA sequence: TGCGCCAGCAGCTTTGGGACAGCGAACACCGGGGAGCTGTTTTTT. It yields the protein CASSFGTANTGELFF.

The chain employs TRBV28 and TRBJ1-5; D may be TRBD1 (6 bases). The germline V gene encodes CDR1 MDHEN and CDR2 SYDVKM. The length of the CDR3 is 16 residues. Trimming took 3 bases from V and 3 from J, leaving 15 bases between them. The CDR3 loop is CASSLARGGLNQPQHF. For the CDR3, the DNA is TGTGCCAGCAGTTTGGCCCGAGGGGGACTCAATCAGCCCCAGCATTTT.

The chain joins TRBV19 to TRBJ2-4; 8 nucleotides align to TRBD2. Trimming removed 3 bases from V and 5 bases from J; junction bases left unmatched: 12. Germline loops: CDR1 LNHDA, CDR2 SQIVND (reference sequence). The CDR3 has 17 residues. CDR3 coding DNA: TGTGCCAGTAGTATGAATAATCGGGCGGGAGGTCAAAACATTCAGTACTTC. Its translation: CASSMNNRAGGQNIQYF.

The rearrangement links TRBV7-6 to TRBJ2-2; either TRBD1 or TRBD2 may fit D (5 bases each). CDR3 length: 17 amino acids. Per germline, CDR1 SGHVS and CDR2 FNYEAQ. The V and J ends lost 1 base and 4 bases respectively, with 16 bases between them. In DNA, the CDR3 is TGTGCCAGCAGCTTAGATATCCGGGGCGCAGGCACCGGGGAGCTGTTTTTT. Protein product: CASSLDIRGAGTGELFF. Using reference TRBV7-6 and TRBJ2-2 for the parts outside the CDR3, the full variable domain is GAGVSQSPRYKVTKRGQDVALRCDPISGHVSLYWYRQALGQGPEFLTYFNYEAQQDKSGLPNDRFSAERPEGSISTLTIQRTEQRDSAMYRCASSLDIRGAGTGELFFGEGSRLTVL.

This chain joins TRBV12-3 or TRBV12-4 and TRBJ1-4; maybe TRBD1 (6 bases). Trimming stripped 5 bases from V and 10 bases from J, with 11 bases between. This CDR3 region has 12 residues. CDR3 sequence (DNA): TGTGCCAGCAGTCTGGACAGTTTAAAACTGTTTTTT. It codes for CASSLDSLKLFF.

The genes are TRBV11-2 and TRBJ2-7, with 11 bases matching TRBD2. The CDR3 runs 15 residues. From germline, CDR1 is SGHAT and CDR2 FQNNGV. The trim removed 2 bases at V and 3 bases at J, leaving 3 bases unmatched. This CDR3 reads CASSLSLAGGYEQYF. The CDR3 bases are TGTGCCAGCAGCTTATCGCTAGCGGGGGGCTACGAGCAGTACTTC.

This CDR3 is CASSYIGTEQFF. The CDR3 region has the DNA TGTGCCAGCAGTTACATAGGGACTGAGCAGTTCTTC. V gene TRBV6-5 combines with J gene TRBJ2-1, with D tentatively TRBD1 or TRBD2 (5 bases each). Trimming shortened V by 2 bases and J by 9 bases, and 8 bases separated the two germline ends. The CDR3 has 12 residues. CDR1 and CDR2 (germline): MNHEY, SVGAGI.

This clone has just one count. This chain links TRBV7-6 with TRBJ2-3; perhaps TRBD1 as D (5 bases). This CDR3 comprises 15 residues. Germline CDR1 and CDR2: SGHVS and FNYEAQ. Trimming left V 5 bases short and J 4 bases short, with 16 bases between. The CDR3 DNA reads as TGTGCCAGCAGCCCCCAGGGCTATACAGCAGATACGCAGTATTTT. Its protein is CASSPQGYTADTQYF.

This sequence joins TRBV7-2 and TRBJ2-2; TRBD1 matches 8 bases. The J segment lost 3 bases and the V segment lost 5 bases, leaving 5 bases of the junction unmatched. This CDR3 has 15 amino acids. The germline gives CDR1 SGHTA, CDR2 FQGNSA. DNA for the CDR3: TGTGCCAGCAGCGCCTCAGGGGGCGACACCGGGGAGCTGTTTTTT. Protein product: CASSASGGDTGELFF.

V usage is TRBV5-1 and J usage is TRBJ2-7; 7 nucleotides match TRBD1. The CDR3 contains 15 residues. V was pared by 0 bases and J by 2 bases, with 5 bases of the junction left unmatched. Germline V lookup: CDR1 SGHRS, CDR2 YFSETQ. The DNA of the CDR3 is TGCGCCAGCAGCTTGGAGGGGGCCTCGACCTACGAGCAGTACTTC. This translates into CASSLEGASTYEQYF.

This clone showed up just once. The chain joins TRBV7-3 to TRBJ1-1; possible D gene TRBD1, 6 bases. V lost 5 bases and J lost 7, with 17 bases in between. Germline V gene lookup returns CDR1 SGHTA and CDR2 FQGTGA. The CDR3 loop spans 14 amino acids. CDR3 amino acids: CASSRDRMVSEAFF. The CDR3 DNA is TGTGCCAGCAGCCGAGACAGGATGGTTAGTGAAGCTTTCTTT.